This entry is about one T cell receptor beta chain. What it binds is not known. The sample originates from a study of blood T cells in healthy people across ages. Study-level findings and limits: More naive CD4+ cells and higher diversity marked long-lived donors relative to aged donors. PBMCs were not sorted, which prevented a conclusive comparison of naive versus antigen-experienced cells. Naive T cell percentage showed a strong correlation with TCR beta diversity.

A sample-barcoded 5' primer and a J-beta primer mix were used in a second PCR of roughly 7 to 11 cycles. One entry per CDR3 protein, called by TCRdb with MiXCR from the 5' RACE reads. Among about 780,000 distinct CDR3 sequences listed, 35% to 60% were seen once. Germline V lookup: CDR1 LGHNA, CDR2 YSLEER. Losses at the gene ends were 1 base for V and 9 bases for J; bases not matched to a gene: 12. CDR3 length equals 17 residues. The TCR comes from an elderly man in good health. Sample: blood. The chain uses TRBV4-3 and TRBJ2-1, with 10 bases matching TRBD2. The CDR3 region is CASSQVGSSGSMVEQFF. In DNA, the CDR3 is TGCGCCAGCAGCCAAGTTGGCTCTAGCGGGAGTATGGTTGAGCAGTTCTTC.